The 17 T cell receptor beta chains given below trace back to one sample, sequenced in a study of CD8 T cells in ankylosing spondylitis. TCRdb reprocessed the 5' RACE reads with MiXCR, giving one entry per CDR3 protein. In the table there are 350,000 or so distinct CDR3 sequences, roughly 12% of which are singletons. Sequenced material: blood, either unsorted or a sorted T cell fraction (not recorded which). The source is a female donor with ankylosing spondylitis or in good health (not recorded which).

This clonotype has only a few counts. The J gene is TRBJ2-5, the V gene TRBV12-3 or TRBV12-4; the D gene is possibly TRBD2 (5 bases). The length of the CDR3 is 15 residues. Trimming stripped 5 bases from V and 1 base from J, with 14 bases between. The CDR3 loop reads CASSPGGGPQETQYF. CDR3 DNA sequence: TGTGCCAGCAGTCCCGGAGGAGGCCCCCAAGAGACCCAGTACTTC.

This chain connects TRBV7-8 to TRBJ2-4; 13 bases align to TRBD2. Germline V gene data show CDR1 as SGHVS and CDR2 as FQNEAQ. With 5 bases clipped from V and 13 bases from J, the junction kept 5 bases outside the gene matches. CDR3 size: 13 residues. The chain's CDR3 is CASSQLAGGVQYF. DNA for the CDR3: TGTGCCAGCAGCCAACTAGCGGGGGGGGTACAGTACTTC. Full variable domain (rest looked up from reference TRBV7-8 and TRBJ2-4): GAGVSQSPRYKVAKRGQDVALRCDPISGHVSLFWYQQALGQGPEFLTYFQNEAQLDKSGLPSDRFFAERPEGSVSTLKIQRTQQEDSAVYLCASSQLAGGVQYFGAGTRLSVL.

The CDR3 here is CASSLEASFIPDTQYF. In DNA form, the CDR3 reads TGTGCCAGCAGCTTAGAGGCTAGTTTTATTCCAGATACGCAGTATTTT. The V gene is TRBV7-9, the J gene TRBJ2-3, with D uncertain. The length of the CDR3 is 16 residues. The V and J ends lost 1 base and 4 bases respectively, with 15 bases between them. CDR1 and CDR2 from the germline V gene are SEHNR and FQNEAQ (reference sequence).

This clonotype was detected many times. V and J are TRBV29-1 and TRBJ2-3, with 10 positions matching TRBD2. With 6 bases clipped from V and 2 bases from J, the junction kept 5 bases outside the gene matches. Germline CDR1 SQVTM, CDR2 ANQGSEA. The CDR3 length is 14 residues. The CDR3 is CSVGLAANTDTQYF. CDR3 DNA sequence: TGCAGCGTCGGACTAGCGGCGAACACAGATACGCAGTATTTT.

In its sample, this clonotype was seen many times. The rearrangement links TRBV20-1 to TRBJ2-3; 7 bases are shared with TRBD2. Germline V CDR1 and CDR2: DFQATT, SNEGSKA (reference sequence). Germline trimming cut 0 bases from V and 1 base from J; bases unmatched to any gene: 4. There are 15 residues in the CDR3. The CDR3 sequence: CSARDWGGGTDTQYF. Here the CDR3 DNA reads TGCAGTGCTAGAGATTGGGGGGGGGGCACAGATACGCAGTATTTT.

J is TRBJ2-3 and V is TRBV5-4, with 13 nucleotides matching TRBD2. This CDR3 comprises 16 residues. Germline CDR1 reads SGHNT; CDR2 reads YYREEE (reference sequence). With V trimmed by 3 bases and J by 4 bases, 5 bases remained unmatched. The CDR3 DNA is TGTGCCAGCAGCTGGACTAGCGGGAGAAAACCAGATACGCAGTATTTT. Translating gives CASSWTSGRKPDTQYF.

At least ten counts were recorded for this clonotype. In nucleotides, the CDR3 is TGCGCCAGCAGCCGGACAGGGGCCTCCACAGATACGCAGTATTTT. Translating it yields CASSRTGASTDTQYF. V is TRBV5-1 and J is TRBJ2-3; 9 bases map to TRBD1. This CDR3 has 15 residues. Germline values: CDR1 SGHRS, CDR2 YFSETQ. Trimming cost V 4 bases and J 2 bases; bases outside gene matches: 5.

This clonotype was recorded at least ten times. CDR3 bases: TGCGCCAGCAGTGAACCTAGCGGGAGTGAGTACTTC. Protein sequence: CASSEPSGSEYF. This chain links TRBV5-1 with TRBJ2-4, with TRBD2 identical over 10 bases. V lost 5 bases and J lost 14; bases outside the gene matches: 7. From germline, CDR1 is SGHRS and CDR2 YFSETQ. The length of the CDR3 is 12 residues.

This clonotype showed up just a few times. The chain uses TRBV5-5 and TRBJ2-7; D possibly uses TRBD1 or TRBD2 (5 bases each). There are 16 residues in the CDR3. Trimming cost V 2 bases and J 7 bases, with 22 bases left between them. The V gene's germline CDR1 is SGHKS and CDR2 YYEKEE (reference sequence). The CDR3 DNA reads TGTGCCAGCAGCTTCCTCAGGGAGAGGGGTTGGCGGGAGCAGTACTTC. This translates into CASSFLRERGWREQYF.

The chain links TRBV12-3 or TRBV12-4 to TRBJ2-7, with 11 positions matching TRBD1. With 7 bases clipped from V and 2 bases from J, the junction kept 4 bases outside the gene matches. The CDR3 is made up of 14 amino acids. The CDR3 DNA sequence: TGTGCCAGCACCCCGGGACAGGGGGCCTACGAGCAGTACTTC. Translated: CASTPGQGAYEQYF.

The rearrangement uses TRBV12-3 or TRBV12-4 and TRBJ2-2; TRBD2 matches 8 bases. This CDR3 contains 15 residues. V dropped 6 bases and J dropped 2; count of bases not matched to a gene: 5. CDR3 loop: CASSDSGVNTGELFF. Here the CDR3 DNA reads TGTGCCAGCAGCGATAGCGGGGTTAACACCGGGGAGCTGTTTTTT.

This chain uses TRBV7-2 with TRBJ2-7; tentative D call: TRBD2 (6 bases). This CDR3 has 15 residues. Germline V gives CDR1 SGHTA, CDR2 FQGNSA. With 7 bases removed from V and 4 bases from J, the gap between germline ends came to 20 bases. For the CDR3, the DNA is TGTGCCAGCACCATCCGCTGGGGGGAGTCGTACGAGCAGTACTTC. Residues: CASTIRWGESYEQYF.

This clonotype was seen a few times. V and J are TRBV9 and TRBJ2-5; a possible D gene is TRBD2 (7 bases). V was cut by 0 bases and J by 5 bases, with 17 bases left in between. The germline CDR1 and CDR2 sequences are SGDLS and YYNGEE. The CDR3 has 16 amino acids. The CDR3 loop is CASSVAGGAVRETQYF. The DNA for the CDR3 is TGTGCCAGCAGCGTAGCTGGGGGGGCTGTTAGGGAGACCCAGTACTTC.

This clonotype was found many times. The chain has TRBV20-1 and TRBJ2-3, with D perhaps matching TRBD2 (5 bases). This CDR3 is built from 15 residues. The V gene lost 0 bases and the J gene lost 0 bases, with 10 bases spanning the gap. The germline V gene encodes CDR1 DFQATT and CDR2 SNEGSKA (reference sequence). The CDR3 DNA reads as TGCAGTGCTAGAGATTACATAGCGAGCACAGATACGCAGTATTTT. It encodes CSARDYIASTDTQYF.

This clonotype showed up many times. The chain employs TRBV5-5 and TRBJ1-6; D uncertain. CDR1 is SGHKS and CDR2 is YYEKEE in the germline V gene (reference sequence). Trimming removed 1 base from V and 2 bases from J, with 4 bases in between. This CDR3 is built from 14 residues. The CDR3 region has the DNA TGTGCCAGCAGCTTGCTAACCTATAATTCACCCCTCCACTTT. Residues: CASSLLTYNSPLHF.

This rearrangement joins TRBV7-8 to TRBJ2-2; D tentatively fits TRBD1 or TRBD2 (5 bases each). CDR1 is SGHVS and CDR2 is FQNEAQ in the germline V gene. V dropped 11 bases and J dropped 5 bases, with 21 bases sitting between them. This CDR3 spans 15 amino acids. Here the CDR3 DNA reads TGTGCCGGAGTACGGGACGGACTGGGGACCGGGGAGCTGTTTTTT. This sequence encodes CAGVRDGLGTGELFF.

This clonotype was observed many times. This chain uses TRBV7-2 with TRBJ1-6, with D unclear. V lost 8 bases to trimming and J lost 7 bases, with 9 bases between them. CDR3 size: 12 residues. Germline loops: CDR1 SGHTA, CDR2 FQGNSA. This CDR3 is CASGLNNSPLHF. DNA for the CDR3: TGTGCCAGCGGACTGAACAATTCACCCCTCCACTTT.